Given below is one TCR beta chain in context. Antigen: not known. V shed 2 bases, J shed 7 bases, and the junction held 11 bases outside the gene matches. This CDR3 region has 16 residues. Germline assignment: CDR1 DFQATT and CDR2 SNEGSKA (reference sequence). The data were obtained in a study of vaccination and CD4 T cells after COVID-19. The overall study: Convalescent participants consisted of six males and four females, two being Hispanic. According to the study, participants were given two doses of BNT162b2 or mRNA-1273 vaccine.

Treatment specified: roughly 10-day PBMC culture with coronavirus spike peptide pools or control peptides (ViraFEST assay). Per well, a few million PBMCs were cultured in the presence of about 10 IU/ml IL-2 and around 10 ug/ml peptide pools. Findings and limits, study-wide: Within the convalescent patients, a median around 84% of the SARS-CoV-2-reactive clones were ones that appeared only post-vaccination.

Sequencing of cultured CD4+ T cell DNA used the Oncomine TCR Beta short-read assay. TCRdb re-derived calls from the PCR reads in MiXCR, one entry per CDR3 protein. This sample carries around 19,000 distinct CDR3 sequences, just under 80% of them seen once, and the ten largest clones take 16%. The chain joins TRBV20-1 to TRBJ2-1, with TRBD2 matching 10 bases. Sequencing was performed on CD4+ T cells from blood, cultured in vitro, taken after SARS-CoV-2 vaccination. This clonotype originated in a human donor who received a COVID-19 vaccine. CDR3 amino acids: CSARTRAGGLGNEQFF. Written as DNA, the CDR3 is TGCAGTGCTAGAACCCGAGCGGGGGGGCTTGGGAATGAGCAGTTCTTC.